This T cell receptor (beta chain) is drawn from a study of blood T cell repertoires in COVID-19 (dated by TCRdb to about 2020). As for the study more broadly: Collaborator samples came from the United States, Italy and Spain and covered acute and convalescent phases of COVID-19. Sample metadata almost always included a de-identified subject ID, COVID-19 status, age in years and sex. The material from the prospective study consisted of cDNA or gDNA derived from T cells, B-cell-depleted T cells, or PBMCs. The repertoires were released in a freely available public database meant as a resource for research on the immune response to SARS-CoV-2. The dataset comprised deeply sampled blood TCRbeta repertoires from subjects exposed to, actively infected with, or recovered from COVID-19. The samples were drawn from the first 160 participants of the ongoing ImmuneRACE study and from roughly 1,300 subjects provided by 6 global collaborators. Where HLA class I and class II types were available, the types were taken from metadata supplied by the sample provider, not from assay-based typing. The study at large found these results: The amount of clinical and demographic metadata varied by source and participant and was provided uncurated.

In the case of this clone: Its binding antigen is unknown. Qualities for individual bases were not recorded, and no much larger clone is one base off.

Each collaborating institution followed its own protocols to collect whole blood in K2EDTA tubes. For TCRbeta analysis, collaborators shipped samples in one of three forms: frozen whole blood, isolated PBMCs, or DNA extracted from either of those sample types. Inclusive of the bounding cysteine and phenylalanine, the CDR3 is 12 residues long. Only CDR3 DNA remains: 36 bases, in frame from the first base. V was cut back by 6 bases and J by 9 bases, leaving a gap of 13 bases between them. TCRbeta CDR3 regions were amplified from genomic DNA by means of the immunoSEQ Assay, a bias-controlled multiplex PCR. The study's own analysis went as follows. Within the assay, amplification of reference gene primers was used to estimate how many nucleated cells each sample contained. Sequence reads were collapsed and filtered to measure the absolute abundance of every unique TCRbeta CDR3 rearrangement. For each sample, productive Simpson clonality was calculated as the square root of Simpson's diversity index over productive rearrangements. TCRdb provides this immuneACCESS table in a form limited to in-frame rearrangements. Some clones are lacking; in checked studies, under half of them reflect an unresolved V gene, and why the rest are absent is not known. V and J calls and clone size are copied from that table; D and trimming were computed from the DNA. Counted in this sample were approximately 11,000 clones; over 70% of them appeared once. Jointly, the top ten make up about 4.6% of the sample.

The sequence was collected from a human donor in a cohort sampled during active COVID-19. The chain links TRBV12-3 or TRBV12-4 with TRBJ2-3; TRBD1 is possibly the D segment (5 matching bases). The sequenced material came from peripheral blood. DNA sequence: TGTGCCAGCAGCTTGGGGCAATGGACGCAGTATTTT. Protein translation: CASSLGQWTQYF.